This T cell receptor beta chain was captured by sequencing in a study of blood T cell repertoires in COVID-19. Study summary: Sample material is recorded as cDNA or gDNA derived from T cells, B-cell-depleted T cells, or PBMCs.

The assay was immunoSEQ multiplex PCR, and TCRdb's table has in-frame clones only and misses some. The data hold around 140,000 clones, with around 89% observed a single time. CDR1 and CDR2 (germline): LGHNA, YNFKEQ. V gave up 0 bases and J gave up 4 bases, with 9 bases separating them. The CDR3 loop spans 14 amino acids. The chain carries TRBV4-2 and TRBJ1-2; D is possibly TRBD1 (6 bases). Sample: peripheral blood. This TCR came from a man in his fifties or sixties with COVID-19, enrolled during active disease. In DNA form, the CDR3 reads TGTGCCAGCAGCCAAGATAGGGGGTCCTATGGCTACACCTTC. It translates to CASSQDRGSYGYTF.